These 4 T cell receptor beta chains share one sample of origin, sequenced in a study of cytomegalovirus exposure and HLA in healthy donors. PCR primers comprised 60 Vbeta and 13 Jbeta primers. Sequencing was performed with immunoSEQ multiplex PCR; in TCRdb, only in-frame clones are kept and a portion is missing. The sample lists around 160,000 clones, 73% occurring once. Input material: PBMCs. Every receptor here comes from a woman aged 18-35 years in good health and CMV-seronegative.

This chain's CDR3 is CASSKMVAGPVNEQFF. In DNA form, the CDR3 reads TGTGCCAGTAGTAAAATGGTAGCGGGTCCCGTCAATGAGCAGTTCTTC. V and J are TRBV19 and TRBJ2-1, with 7 bases identical to TRBD2. Germline loops: CDR1 LNHDA, CDR2 SQIVND (reference sequence). The J segment lost 6 bases and the V segment lost 4 bases, leaving 12 bases of the junction unmatched. This CDR3 is 16 amino acids long.

This chain uses TRBV6-1 with TRBJ2-5; D perhaps matches TRBD2 (6 bases). Deletions cut 0 bases from V and 4 bases from J, with 12 bases between. The CDR3 is made up of 15 amino acids. CDR1 MNHNS and CDR2 SASEGT come from the germline V gene. The CDR3 here is CASSEAEGRGETQYF. The DNA for the CDR3 is TGTGCCAGCAGTGAAGCGGAGGGACGGGGAGAGACCCAGTACTTC.

This clone was observed a handful of times. The chain joins TRBV5-1 to TRBJ1-1, with a weak D call TRBD1 (6 bases). V gave up 5 bases and J gave up 2 bases, with 19 bases separating them. CDR3 size: 16 residues. Per germline, CDR1 SGHRS and CDR2 YFSETQ. CDR3 sequence: CASSSYGGATNTEAFF. In DNA, the CDR3 is TGCGCCAGCAGTTCCTACGGGGGGGCCACTAACACTGAAGCTTTCTTT.

The chain links TRBV5-6 to TRBJ1-6; 9 bases are a match to TRBD1. This CDR3 comprises 17 residues. In germline, CDR1 is SGHDT, CDR2 YYEEEE. Unmatched junction bases numbered 11, after V lost 0 bases and J lost 10 bases. Here the CDR3 reads CASSLGSWRTGESPLHF. The CDR3 DNA reads TGTGCCAGCAGCTTGGGGTCTTGGCGGACAGGGGAATCACCCCTCCACTTT.